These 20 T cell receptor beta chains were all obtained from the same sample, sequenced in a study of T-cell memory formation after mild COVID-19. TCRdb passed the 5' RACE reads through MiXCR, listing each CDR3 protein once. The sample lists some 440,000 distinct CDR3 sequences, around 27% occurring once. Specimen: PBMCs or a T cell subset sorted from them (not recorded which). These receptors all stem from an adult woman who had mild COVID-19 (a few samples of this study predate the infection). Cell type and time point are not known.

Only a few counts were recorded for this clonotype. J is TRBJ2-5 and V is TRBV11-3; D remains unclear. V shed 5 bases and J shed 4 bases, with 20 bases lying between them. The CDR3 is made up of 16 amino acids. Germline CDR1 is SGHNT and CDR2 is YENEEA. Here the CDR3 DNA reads TGTGCCAGCAGCGACCCCAAGGGCCCGAGGCGAGAGACCCAGTACTTC. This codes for CASSDPKGPRRETQYF.

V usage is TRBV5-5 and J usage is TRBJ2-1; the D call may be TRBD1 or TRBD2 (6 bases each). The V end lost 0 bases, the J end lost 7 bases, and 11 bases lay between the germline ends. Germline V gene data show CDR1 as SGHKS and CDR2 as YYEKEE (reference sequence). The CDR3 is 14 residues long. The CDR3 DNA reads TGTGCCAGCAGCTTGGATCCGGGGGCGAATGAGCAGTTCTTC. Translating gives CASSLDPGANEQFF.

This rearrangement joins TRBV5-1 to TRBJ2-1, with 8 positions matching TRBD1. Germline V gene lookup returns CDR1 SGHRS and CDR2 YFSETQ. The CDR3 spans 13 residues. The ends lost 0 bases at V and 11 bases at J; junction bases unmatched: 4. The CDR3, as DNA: TGCGCCAGCAGCTTGGAAACAGGGGGTCAGCAGTTCTTC. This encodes CASSLETGGQQFF.

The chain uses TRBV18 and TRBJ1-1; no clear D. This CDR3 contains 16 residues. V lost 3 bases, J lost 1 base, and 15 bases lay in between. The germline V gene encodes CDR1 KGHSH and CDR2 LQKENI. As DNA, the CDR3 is TGTGCCAGCTCACCGGTTGGGGTTTTGGGGAACACTGAAGCTTTCTTT. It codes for CASSPVGVLGNTEAFF.

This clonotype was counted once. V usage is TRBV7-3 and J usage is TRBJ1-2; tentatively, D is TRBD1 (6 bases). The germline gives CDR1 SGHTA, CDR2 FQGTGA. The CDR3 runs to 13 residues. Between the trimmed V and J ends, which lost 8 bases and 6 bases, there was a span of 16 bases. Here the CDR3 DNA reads TGTGCCAGCGCCCCGGACAGCGCCGATGGCTACACCTTC. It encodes CASAPDSADGYTF.

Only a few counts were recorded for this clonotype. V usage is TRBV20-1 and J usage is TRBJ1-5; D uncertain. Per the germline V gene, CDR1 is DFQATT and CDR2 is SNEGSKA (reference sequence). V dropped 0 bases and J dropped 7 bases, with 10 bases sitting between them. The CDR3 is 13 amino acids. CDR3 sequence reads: CSAREVPGQPQHF. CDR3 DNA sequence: TGCAGTGCTAGAGAGGTACCCGGACAGCCCCAGCATTTT.

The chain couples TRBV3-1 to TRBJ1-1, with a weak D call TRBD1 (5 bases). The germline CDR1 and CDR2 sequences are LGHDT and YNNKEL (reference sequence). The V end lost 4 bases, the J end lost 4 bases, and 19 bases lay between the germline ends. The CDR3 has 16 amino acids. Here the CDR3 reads CASSPWGVPMGTEAFF. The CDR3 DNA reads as TGTGCCAGCAGCCCATGGGGGGTACCTATGGGCACTGAAGCTTTCTTT.

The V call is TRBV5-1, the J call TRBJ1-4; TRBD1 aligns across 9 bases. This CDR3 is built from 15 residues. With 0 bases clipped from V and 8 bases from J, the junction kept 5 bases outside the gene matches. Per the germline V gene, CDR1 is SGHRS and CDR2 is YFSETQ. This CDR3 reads CASSLGTGELEKLFF. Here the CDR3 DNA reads TGCGCCAGCAGCTTGGGGACAGGGGAGTTAGAAAAACTGTTTTTT.

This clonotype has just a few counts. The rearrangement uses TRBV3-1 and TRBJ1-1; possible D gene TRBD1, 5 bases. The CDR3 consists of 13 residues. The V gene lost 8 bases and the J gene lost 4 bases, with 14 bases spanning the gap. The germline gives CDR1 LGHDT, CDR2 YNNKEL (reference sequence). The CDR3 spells CASASEGLTEAFF. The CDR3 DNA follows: TGTGCCAGCGCCTCAGAGGGGCTCACTGAAGCTTTCTTT.

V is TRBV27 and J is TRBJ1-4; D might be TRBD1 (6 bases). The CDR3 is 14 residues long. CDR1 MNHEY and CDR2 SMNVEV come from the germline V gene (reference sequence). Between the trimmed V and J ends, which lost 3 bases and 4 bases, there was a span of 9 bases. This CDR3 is CASSFGQNNEKLFF. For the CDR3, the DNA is TGTGCCAGCAGTTTCGGACAGAATAATGAAAAACTGTTTTTT.

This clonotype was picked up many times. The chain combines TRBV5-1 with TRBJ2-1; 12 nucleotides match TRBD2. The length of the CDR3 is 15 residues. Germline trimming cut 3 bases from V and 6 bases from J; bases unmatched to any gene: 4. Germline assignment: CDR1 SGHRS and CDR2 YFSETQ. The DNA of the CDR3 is TGCGCCAGCAGCTCCCTAGCGGGGGGGCCCAATGAGCAGTTCTTC. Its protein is CASSSLAGGPNEQFF. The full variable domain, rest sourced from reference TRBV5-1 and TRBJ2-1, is KAGVTQTPRYLIKTRGQQVTLSCSPISGHRSVSWYQQTPGQGLQFLFEYFSETQRNKGNFPGRFSGRQFSNSRSEMNVSTLELGDSALYLCASSSLAGGPNEQFFGPGTRLTVL.

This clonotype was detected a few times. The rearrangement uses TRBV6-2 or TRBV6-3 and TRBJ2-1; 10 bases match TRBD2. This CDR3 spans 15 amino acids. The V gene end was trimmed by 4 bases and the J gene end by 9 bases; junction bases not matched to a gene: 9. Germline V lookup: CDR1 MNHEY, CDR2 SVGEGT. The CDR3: CASSSASGRVSEQFF. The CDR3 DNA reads TGTGCCAGCAGTTCTGCGAGCGGGAGGGTTTCTGAGCAGTTCTTC.

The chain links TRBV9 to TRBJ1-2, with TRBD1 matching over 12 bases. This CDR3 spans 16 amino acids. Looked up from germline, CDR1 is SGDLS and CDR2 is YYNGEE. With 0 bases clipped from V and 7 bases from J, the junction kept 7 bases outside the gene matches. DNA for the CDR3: TGTGCCAGCAGCGTAGCGGGACAGGGGGCGCAGGCTGGCTACACCTTC. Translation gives CASSVAGQGAQAGYTF.

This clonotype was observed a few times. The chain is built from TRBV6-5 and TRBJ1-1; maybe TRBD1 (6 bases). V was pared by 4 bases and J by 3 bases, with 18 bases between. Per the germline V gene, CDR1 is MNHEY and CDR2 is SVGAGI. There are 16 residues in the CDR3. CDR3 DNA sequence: TGTGCCAGCAGTTTTATTTCAGGGGACCTGGACACTGAAGCTTTCTTT. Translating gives CASSFISGDLDTEAFF.

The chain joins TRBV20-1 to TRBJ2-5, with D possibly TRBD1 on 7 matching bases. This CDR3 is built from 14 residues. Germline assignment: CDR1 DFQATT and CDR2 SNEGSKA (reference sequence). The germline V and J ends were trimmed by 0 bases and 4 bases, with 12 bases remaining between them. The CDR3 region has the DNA TGCAGTGCTAGAGATATGGAGGGGGCAGAGACCCAGTACTTC. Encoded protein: CSARDMEGAETQYF.

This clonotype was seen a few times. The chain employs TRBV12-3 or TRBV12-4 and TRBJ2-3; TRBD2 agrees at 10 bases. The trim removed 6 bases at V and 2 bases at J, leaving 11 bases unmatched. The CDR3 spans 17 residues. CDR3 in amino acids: CASRPLAGFSVTDTQYF. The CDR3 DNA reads TGTGCCAGCAGACCACTAGCGGGATTCTCCGTCACAGATACGCAGTATTTT.

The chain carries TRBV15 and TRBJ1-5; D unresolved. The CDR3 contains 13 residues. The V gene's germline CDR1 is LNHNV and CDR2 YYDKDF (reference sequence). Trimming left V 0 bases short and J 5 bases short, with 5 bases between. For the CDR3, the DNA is TGTGCCACCAGCAGAGATAGTTATCAGCCCCAGCATTTT. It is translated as CATSRDSYQPQHF.

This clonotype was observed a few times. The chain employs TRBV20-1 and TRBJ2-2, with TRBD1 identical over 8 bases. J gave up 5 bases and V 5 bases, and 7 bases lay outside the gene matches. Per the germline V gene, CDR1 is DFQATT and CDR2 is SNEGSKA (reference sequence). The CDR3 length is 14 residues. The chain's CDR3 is CSAARTGRTGELFF. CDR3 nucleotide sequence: TGCAGTGCTGCCCGGACAGGGAGGACCGGGGAGCTGTTTTTT.

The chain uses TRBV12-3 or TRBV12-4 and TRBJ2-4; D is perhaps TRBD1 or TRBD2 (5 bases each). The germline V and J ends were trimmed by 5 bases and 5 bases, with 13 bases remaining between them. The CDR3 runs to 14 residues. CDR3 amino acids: CASSPGATQNIQYF. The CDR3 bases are TGTGCCAGCAGTCCCGGGGCTACCCAAAACATTCAGTACTTC.

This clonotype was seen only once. Here the CDR3 reads CSARDVMGGRAQQFF. For the CDR3, the DNA is TGCAGTGCTAGAGATGTGATGGGGGGGCGGGCCCAGCAGTTCTTC. The rearrangement links TRBV20-1 to TRBJ2-1; a weak D match, TRBD2 (7 bases). Trimming took 0 bases from V and 11 from J, leaving 20 bases between them. Germline CDR1 is DFQATT and CDR2 is SNEGSKA (reference sequence). This CDR3 is built from 15 residues.